Detailed here is one T cell receptor beta chain. The target antigen is unknown. CDR1 is KGHSH and CDR2 is LQKENI in the germline V gene. The CDR3 is made up of 15 amino acids. The V end was cut by 3 bases, the J end by 3 bases, with 14 bases between. Here immunoSEQ multiplex PCR was the method, and the copy in TCRdb shows in-frame clones only, minus some. The sample lists 84,000 or so clones, 84% occurring once. This entry is derived from a study of OX40 agonist ivuxolimab in advanced cancers. The study, taken as a whole, reports: CD8+ T cells (on average) carried more expanded clones than CD4+ T cells.

Autoimmune disease history or systemic immunosuppression was exclusionary. The chain employs TRBV18 and TRBJ1-1; D unclear. The sequencing used CD4+ or CD8+ T cells sorted from blood, collected in a trial of the OX40 agonist ivuxolimab. The receptor was isolated from an adult with an advanced solid tumor such as melanoma, head and neck, liver or kidney cancer. The CDR3 DNA follows: TGTGCCAGCTCACCCAGGTCGGGGATTGACACTGAAGCTTTCTTT. The encoded protein is CASSPRSGIDTEAFF. The full variable domain, completed using reference TRBV18 and TRBJ1-1, is NAGVMQNPRHLVRRRGQEARLRCSPMKGHSHVYWYRQLPEEGLKFMVYLQKENIIDESGMPKERFSAEFPKEGPSILRIQQVVRGDSAAYFCASSPRSGIDTEAFFGQGTRLTVV.